A single sample gave rise to the 10 T cell receptor beta chains below, sequenced in a study of cytomegalovirus exposure and HLA in healthy donors. The PCR employed 60 Vbeta primers together with 13 Jbeta primers. Only in-frame clones appear in the TCRdb table, and some are missing; sequencing was by immunoSEQ multiplex PCR. Of roughly 100,000 clones in the sample, around 77% are singletons; the top ten hold over 7.5%. The sample comprised PBMCs. Receptor source: a woman aged 40 to 49 in good health and CMV-seropositive.

This chain joins TRBV19 and TRBJ1-4; TRBD1 aligns across 9 bases. Germline V CDR1 and CDR2: LNHDA, SQIVND (reference sequence). This CDR3 is 17 amino acids long. J lost 0 bases, V lost 7 bases, and 9 bases had no gene match. Written as DNA, the CDR3 is TGTGCCAGTACCGTGGGGGACAGGGATGCAACTAATGAAAAACTGTTTTTT. It yields the protein CASTVGDRDATNEKLFF.

Points on this clone: One junction end does not reproduce the germline sequence, and a read error may be involved. The V call is TRBV7-2, the J call TRBJ2-1; 12 bases match TRBD2. This CDR3 is built from 12 residues. Germline V gene data show CDR1 as SGHTA and CDR2 as FQGNSA. This CDR3 reads CASSRLAGAQLF. As DNA, the CDR3 is TGTGCCAGCAGCCGACTAGCGGGGGCTCAGCTCTTC. Full variable domain (rest looked up from reference TRBV7-2 and TRBJ2-1): GAGVSQSPSNKVTEKGKDVELRCDPISGHTALYWYRQSLGQGLEFLIYFQGNSAPDKSGLPSDRFSAERTGGSVSTLTIQRTQQEDSAVYLCASSRLAGAQLFGPGTRLTVL.

This rearrangement joins TRBV5-4 to TRBJ2-3, with TRBD1 as a possible D gene (5 bases). Germline V gene sequence: CDR1 SGHNT, CDR2 YYREEE (reference sequence). CDR3 length: 12 residues. Trimming left V 5 bases short and J 5 bases short, with 9 bases between. The CDR3 DNA sequence: TGTGCCAGCAGACAGGACGGAGATACGCAGTATTTT. As protein: CASRQDGDTQYF.

The chain combines TRBV29-1 with TRBJ1-1; D possibly corresponds to TRBD1 (5 bases). This CDR3 has 11 residues. Germline CDR1 and CDR2: SQVTM and ANQGSEA. V was pared by 5 bases and J by 7 bases, with 11 bases between. The DNA of the CDR3 is TGCAGCGTTAAAGGGGAGCTTGAAGCTTTCTTT. Translation gives CSVKGELEAFF. Based on the CDR3 plus reference TRBV29-1 and TRBJ1-1, the full variable domain is SAVISQKPSRDICQRGTSLTIQCQVDSQVTMMFWYRQQPGQSLTLIATANQGSEATYESGFVIDKFPISRPNLTFSTLTVSNMSPEDSSIYLCSVKGELEAFFGQGTRLTVV.

The rearrangement uses TRBV5-6 and TRBJ1-5; weak D call: TRBD1 (5 bases). The germline V gene encodes CDR1 SGHDT and CDR2 YYEEEE. V was pared by 3 bases and J by 5 bases, with 12 bases between. The CDR3 runs to 14 residues. The CDR3 loop is CASSSGGSHQPQHF. The CDR3 bases are TGTGCCAGCAGCTCCGGGGGGAGTCATCAGCCCCAGCATTTT.

CDR3 amino acids: CASSRKQGSSTDTQYF. CDR3 coding DNA: TGCGCCAGCAGCAGGAAACAGGGATCTAGCACAGATACGCAGTATTTT. The chain links TRBV5-1 to TRBJ2-3; D possibly corresponds to TRBD1 (6 bases). Germline V gene lookup returns CDR1 SGHRS and CDR2 YFSETQ. The V end was cut by 4 bases, the J end by 0 bases, with 15 bases between. CDR3 length: 16 amino acids.

J is TRBJ1-2 and V is TRBV7-9; weak D call: TRBD1 (5 bases). Trimming pared 2 bases from V and 6 bases from J, leaving 13 bases between. This CDR3 has 14 amino acids. The germline CDR1 and CDR2 sequences are SEHNR and FQNEAQ (reference sequence). Here the CDR3 DNA reads TGTGCCAGCAGCTTATTCGGACAAGGGGATGGCTACACCTTC. As protein: CASSLFGQGDGYTF.

Of note for this clone: Other DNA variants within this sample encode the same CDR3. The rearrangement joins TRBV19 to TRBJ1-1; 7 positions match TRBD1. CDR1 is LNHDA, CDR2 SQIVND, per germline (reference sequence). The CDR3 contains 17 residues. The trim removed 6 bases at V and 0 bases at J, leaving 13 bases unmatched. The CDR3 region is CASRRGQRQGLNTEAFF. The CDR3 coding sequence is TGTGCCAGTAGAAGGGGACAGAGGCAGGGGTTGAACACTGAAGCTTTCTTT.

This chain joins TRBV6-5 and TRBJ2-6; 9 bases are shared with TRBD1. Looked up from germline, CDR1 is MNHEY and CDR2 is SVGAGI. This CDR3 region has 15 residues. V was clipped by 6 bases and J by 1 base; unmatched bases: 1. The CDR3 sequence is CASRQGASGANVLTF. CDR3 nucleotide sequence: TGTGCCAGCAGACAGGGGGCGTCTGGGGCCAACGTCCTGACTTTC.

This clone occurred once. The rearrangement joins TRBV13 to TRBJ2-2; D remains ambiguous. The CDR3 runs 16 residues. V lost 1 base to trimming and J lost 1 base, with 10 bases between them. Germline assignment: CDR1 PRHDT and CDR2 FYEKMQ (reference sequence). CDR3 in amino acids: CASSLASRRNTGELFF. DNA for the CDR3: TGTGCCAGCAGCTTAGCGTCACGGAGGAACACCGGGGAGCTGTTTTTT.